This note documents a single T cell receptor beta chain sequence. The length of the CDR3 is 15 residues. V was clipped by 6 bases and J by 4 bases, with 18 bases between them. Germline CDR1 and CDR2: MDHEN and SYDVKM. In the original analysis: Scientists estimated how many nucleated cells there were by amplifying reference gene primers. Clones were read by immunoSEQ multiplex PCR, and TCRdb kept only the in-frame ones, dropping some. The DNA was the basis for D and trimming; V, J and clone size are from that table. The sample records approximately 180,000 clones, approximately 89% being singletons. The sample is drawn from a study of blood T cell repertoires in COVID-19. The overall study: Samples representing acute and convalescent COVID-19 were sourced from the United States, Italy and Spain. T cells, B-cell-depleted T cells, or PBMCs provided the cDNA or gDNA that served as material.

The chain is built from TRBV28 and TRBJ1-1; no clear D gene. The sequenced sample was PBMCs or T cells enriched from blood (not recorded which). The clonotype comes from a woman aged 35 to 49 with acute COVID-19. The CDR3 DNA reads TGTGCCAGCAGGCCTCCCTACACAGTGGGCACTGAAGCTTTCTTT. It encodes CASRPPYTVGTEAFF. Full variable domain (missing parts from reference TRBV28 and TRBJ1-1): DVKVTQSSRYLVKRTGEKVFLECVQDMDHENMFWYRQDPGLGLRLIYFSYDVKMKEKGDIPEGYSVSREKKERFSLILESASTNQTSMYLCASRPPYTVGTEAFFGQGTRLTVV.